One sample yielded the 26 T cell receptor beta chains listed below, sequenced in a study of identical twins. TCRdb processed the 5' RACE reads anew with MiXCR; each CDR3 protein has one entry. Among 1.5 million or so distinct CDR3 sequences, around a third were seen once, and the ten largest hold over 0.25%. The sample comprised cord blood. The receptors were gathered from a newborn girl in good health.

The chain employs TRBV7-9 and TRBJ1-2; TRBD1 matches at 10 bases. This CDR3 is built from 14 residues. Unmatched junction bases numbered 3, after V lost 2 bases and J lost 6 bases. CDR1 is SEHNR, CDR2 FQNEAQ, per germline (reference sequence). The CDR3 DNA sequence: TGTGCCAGCAGCTTATGGGACAGGGGAGATGGCTACACCTTC. It is translated as CASSLWDRGDGYTF.

The J gene is TRBJ1-5, the V gene TRBV5-1; tentative D call: TRBD1 (5 bases). Germline-derived CDR1 and CDR2 are SGHRS and YFSETQ. Trimming stripped 1 base from V and 10 bases from J, with 12 bases between. The CDR3 runs to 13 residues. CDR3 protein: CASSLSGVPPQHF. In DNA, the CDR3 is TGCGCCAGCAGCTTGTCGGGGGTTCCCCCCCAGCATTTT.

The CDR3, as DNA: TGTGCCAGCAGTCCGGTAATGGGGGCTGGCTACGAGCAGTACTTC. Its protein is CASSPVMGAGYEQYF. The chain links TRBV6-6 to TRBJ2-7; possibly TRBD1 for D (6 bases). Germline assignment: CDR1 MNHNY and CDR2 SVGAGI (reference sequence). Trimming stripped 5 bases from V and 3 bases from J, with 17 bases between. The CDR3 loop spans 15 amino acids.

Note on this clonotype: A single base separates this from a much larger clone, so it may be a read error. This chain connects TRBV6-5 to TRBJ2-7, with D unresolved. The CDR3 totals 14 residues. Trimming left V 5 bases short and J 7 bases short, with 18 bases between. Germline lookup yields CDR1 MNHEY and CDR2 SVGAGI. DNA of the CDR3: TGTGCCAGCAGTCGGGCGACCTCCTACAATGAGCAGTACTTC. It yields the protein CASSRATSYNEQYF.

As regards this clonotype: A read error may be the cause here, since a much bigger clone is one base away. J is TRBJ2-3 and V is TRBV11-2; the match to TRBD2 covers 7 bases. CDR3 length: 14 residues. Germline V gene sequence: CDR1 SGHAT, CDR2 FQNNGV. V shed 4 bases, J shed 1 base, and the junction held 2 bases outside the gene matches. DNA of the CDR3: TGTGCCAGCAGCTGGAGCGGGGGCACAGATACGCAGTATTTT. It is translated as CASSWSGGTDTQYF. Together with reference TRBV11-2 and TRBJ2-3, the CDR3 gives the full variable domain: EAGVAQSPRYKIIEKRQSVAFWCNPISGHATLYWYQQILGQGPKLLIQFQNNGVVDDSQLPKDRFSAERLKGVDSTLKIQPAKLEDSAVYLCASSWSGGTDTQYFGPGTRLTVL.

The chain links TRBV11-2 to TRBJ2-1, with TRBD2 matching 7 bases. Germline V CDR1 and CDR2: SGHAT, FQNNGV. The CDR3 runs 15 residues. J lost 7 bases, V lost 3 bases, and 9 bases had no gene match. CDR3: CASSLGTTSRNEQFF. In DNA form, the CDR3 reads TGTGCCAGCAGCTTGGGGACTACTTCCAGGAATGAGCAGTTCTTC.

The V and J genes are TRBV7-9 and TRBJ1-4; a weak D match, TRBD1 (6 bases). The germline CDR1 and CDR2 sequences are SEHNR and FQNEAQ (reference sequence). The CDR3 spans 14 residues. The V gene lost 5 bases and the J gene lost 8 bases, with 15 bases spanning the gap. Here the CDR3 DNA reads TGTGCCAGCAGCGACAGGTCCCTAAGAGAAAAACTGTTTTTT. Protein: CASSDRSLREKLFF.

This clonotype was counted at least ten times. This chain uses TRBV4-1 with TRBJ2-5, with D possibly TRBD1 on 5 matching bases. The CDR3 consists of 15 residues. The V gene's germline CDR1 is MGHRA and CDR2 YSYEKL. V lost 3 bases and J lost 2, with 13 bases in between. The CDR3: CASSHRQFLQETQYF. CDR3 bases: TGCGCCAGCAGCCACCGACAGTTCCTTCAAGAGACCCAGTACTTC.

There are a few counts of this clonotype. V is TRBV20-1 and J is TRBJ2-5, with 11 positions matching TRBD2. J was trimmed by 6 bases and V by 3 bases; bases with no gene match: 6. Germline lookup yields CDR1 DFQATT and CDR2 SNEGSKA (reference sequence). The CDR3 has 14 residues. The DNA of the CDR3 is TGCAGTGCTAGCATTTCGACTAGCGGGAAGACCCAGTACTTC. Its translation is CSASISTSGKTQYF.

This chain connects TRBV14 to TRBJ2-7; D is ambiguous. Trimming removed 0 bases at V and 7 bases at J, with 16 bases between. In germline, CDR1 is SGHDN, CDR2 FVKESK. The CDR3 is 15 residues long. CDR3 loop: CASSQDRAGYNEQYF. The CDR3 DNA is TGTGCCAGCAGCCAAGATCGGGCCGGGTACAATGAGCAGTACTTC.

The V and J genes are TRBV15 and TRBJ1-2; D remains unclear. This CDR3 is built from 12 residues. Between the trimmed V and J ends, which lost 2 bases and 6 bases, there was a span of 7 bases. Per germline, CDR1 LNHNV and CDR2 YYDKDF (reference sequence). Here the CDR3 DNA reads TGTGCCACCAGCAGATTTGAGAATGGCTACACCTTC. It translates to CATSRFENGYTF.

A few counts support this clonotype. This chain connects TRBV5-1 to TRBJ2-5, with a weak D call TRBD2 (6 bases). Trimming cost V 4 bases and J 11 bases, with 21 bases left between them. CDR1 and CDR2 (germline): SGHRS, YFSETQ. CDR3 length: 14 amino acids. In nucleotides, the CDR3 is TGCGCCAGCAGCCCGTTCGGGGGAATCAATGAGCAGTACTTC. Its protein is CASSPFGGINEQYF.

The genes are TRBV19 and TRBJ2-1, with TRBD1 identical over 9 bases. J was trimmed by 0 bases and V by 7 bases; bases with no gene match: 4. The CDR3 consists of 15 residues. Per the germline V gene, CDR1 is LNHDA and CDR2 is SQIVND (reference sequence). CDR3: CASIPDRGSYNEQFF. CDR3 coding DNA: TGTGCCAGTATCCCGGACAGGGGCTCCTACAATGAGCAGTTCTTC.

This chain uses TRBV28 with TRBJ2-7, with TRBD1 as a possible D gene (6 bases). Trimming left V 5 bases short and J 0 bases short, with 14 bases between. This CDR3 has 15 residues. The V gene's germline CDR1 is MDHEN and CDR2 SYDVKM. The CDR3 nucleotides read TGTGCCAGCAGTCCAAGGACAGCCCACTCCTACGAGCAGTACTTC. Residues: CASSPRTAHSYEQYF.

This clonotype showed up just a few times. This sequence joins TRBV24-1 and TRBJ2-1, with 11 positions matching TRBD2. CDR3 length: 15 amino acids. Germline lookup yields CDR1 KGHDR and CDR2 SFDVKD. J lost 7 bases, V lost 5 bases, and 6 bases had no gene match. The CDR3 region has the DNA TGTGCCACCAGTGGGGTAGCGGGAGGGCCGAATGAGCAGTTCTTC. This translates into CATSGVAGGPNEQFF.

This clonotype occurred a few times. This chain uses TRBV4-2 with TRBJ2-7; 7 bases align to TRBD1. There are 15 residues in the CDR3. CDR1 LGHNA and CDR2 YNFKEQ come from the germline V gene. J gave up 4 bases and V 1 base, and 7 bases lay outside the gene matches. The CDR3: CASSQARLTGYEQYF. In DNA form, the CDR3 reads TGTGCCAGCAGCCAAGCCCGACTGACAGGGTACGAGCAGTACTTC.

This clonotype came up a few times. The J gene is TRBJ1-2, the V gene TRBV20-1; 7 bases fit TRBD1. The V gene's germline CDR1 is DFQATT and CDR2 SNEGSKA (reference sequence). This CDR3 has 11 residues. CDR3 protein: CTDRVDYGYTF. The CDR3 DNA sequence: TGCACTGACAGGGTAGACTATGGCTACACCTTC.

Only one count was recorded for this clonotype. This rearrangement joins TRBV5-1 to TRBJ1-1, with a possible D match to TRBD1 (6 bases). The V gene lost 1 base and the J gene lost 4 bases, with 20 bases spanning the gap. CDR1 and CDR2 (germline): SGHRS, YFSETQ. The CDR3 is made up of 17 amino acids. CDR3 residues: CASSLSQGPILSTEAFF. The CDR3 nucleotides are TGCGCCAGCAGCTTGTCCCAGGGGCCGATCCTGAGCACTGAAGCTTTCTTT.

This chain connects TRBV20-1 to TRBJ1-1; possible D gene TRBD1, 6 bases. Germline V gene lookup returns CDR1 DFQATT and CDR2 SNEGSKA (reference sequence). Trimming removed 6 bases at V and 2 bases at J, with 10 bases between. The CDR3 runs 12 residues. This CDR3 is CSAEDSNTEAFF. CDR3 sequence (DNA): TGCAGTGCGGAGGACAGTAACACTGAAGCTTTCTTT.

V usage is TRBV19 and J usage is TRBJ1-1; 9 positions agree with TRBD1. The germline V gene has CDR1 LNHDA and CDR2 SQIVND (reference sequence). CDR3 length: 16 amino acids. Germline trimming cut 7 bases from V and 0 bases from J; bases unmatched to any gene: 9. CDR3 in DNA: TGTGCCAGTAAACCAGCGCGGACAGGGGTGAACACTGAAGCTTTCTTT. Amino acid sequence: CASKPARTGVNTEAFF.

V usage is TRBV6-1 and J usage is TRBJ1-2; 7 nucleotides match TRBD1. The CDR3 consists of 13 residues. The germline CDR1 and CDR2 sequences are MNHNS and SASEGT. Unmatched junction bases numbered 6, after V lost 3 bases and J lost 8 bases. The DNA for the CDR3 is TGTGCCAGCAGTGACACAGGGGTTCGGGGCTACACCTTC. It specifies CASSDTGVRGYTF.

This clonotype was counted at least ten times. The chain combines TRBV12-3 or TRBV12-4 with TRBJ2-4, with D uncertain. The CDR3 is 15 amino acids. The V end lost 3 bases, the J end lost 0 bases, and 9 bases lay between the germline ends. The CDR3 DNA sequence: TGTGCCAGCAGTTTGGGCCCAATAGCCAAAAACATTCAGTACTTC. Its translation is CASSLGPIAKNIQYF.

Here the CDR3 reads CASRKTGEQETQYF. For the CDR3, the DNA is TGTGCCAGCAGGAAAACAGGGGAACAAGAGACCCAGTACTTC. The chain is built from TRBV12-3 or TRBV12-4 and TRBJ2-5; TRBD1 aligns across 7 bases. The V gene end was trimmed by 6 bases and the J gene end by 2 bases; junction bases not matched to a gene: 6. This CDR3 region has 14 residues.

The chain combines TRBV2 with TRBJ2-7; 9 bases agree with TRBD2. Trimming took 10 bases from V and 4 from J; bases not matched to a gene: 14. Germline CDR1 reads SNHLY; CDR2 reads FYNNEI. The CDR3 spans 15 residues. The CDR3 DNA sequence: TGTGCCATAATCTCATCCGGGACTAGCAGATACGAGCAGTACTTC. Protein product: CAIISSGTSRYEQYF.

The chain carries TRBV9 and TRBJ2-1; the D gene is possibly TRBD2 (5 bases). This CDR3 is built from 14 residues. Trimming shortened V by 0 bases and J by 5 bases, and 9 bases separated the two germline ends. Germline V gene sequence: CDR1 SGDLS, CDR2 YYNGEE. The CDR3 DNA sequence: TGTGCCAGCAGCGTAGGAGGACTTGACAATGAGCAGTTCTTC. It is translated as CASSVGGLDNEQFF.

This clonotype was counted a few times. V gene TRBV6-6 combines with J gene TRBJ1-1; D is ambiguous. The CDR3 runs 14 residues. The V end lost 2 bases, the J end lost 2 bases, and 9 bases lay between the germline ends. Germline lookup yields CDR1 MNHNY and CDR2 SVGAGI (reference sequence). The CDR3: CASSYVEGNTEAFF. For the CDR3, the DNA is TGTGCCAGCAGTTACGTTGAGGGTAACACTGAAGCTTTCTTT.